This TCR beta chain was sequenced for a study of T cell repertoires in cytomegalovirus infection. One entry per CDR3 protein, called by TCRdb with MiXCR from the reads. The sample holds 680,000 or so distinct CDR3 sequences, roughly 36% seen once. This clonotype has more than one count but fewer than ten. Its antigen is still unknown. CDR3 length equals 14 residues. Germline V gene lookup returns CDR1 SGHTA and CDR2 FQGNSA. V shed 5 bases, J shed 3 bases, and the junction held 7 bases outside the gene matches. The sequence derives from a human donor in good health (CMV status not recorded). Some clones in this sample may be carry-over from other donors' samples. The source was cultured PBMCs, collected from culture after CMV antigen stimulation. The chain employs TRBV7-2 and TRBJ2-7; 7 positions match TRBD2. The CDR3 sequence is CASSPAGLIYEQYF. DNA of the CDR3: TGTGCCAGCAGCCCAGCGGGGCTCATCTACGAGCAGTACTTC.